Listed here is a single TCR beta chain. Its antigen is as yet unknown. The read comes to an end 3 residues before the CDR3 does, leaving the germline J gene to fill in the end. J lost 0 bases, V lost 5 bases, and 11 bases had no gene match. The CDR3 runs 17 residues. Germline CDR1 and CDR2: DFQATT and SNEGSKA (reference sequence). immunoSEQ multiplex PCR used an average of about 1.3 ug genomic DNA. The method was immunoSEQ multiplex PCR; TCRdb's version includes in-frame clones alone and lacks a portion of them. The listing records 25,000 to 35,000 clones. The data belong to a study of T cells in women clearing cervical HPV infection. Study background: Case blood drawn at lesion detection; control blood after infection cleared. Study outcomes and limitations: Repertoire richness, not evenness, was significantly elevated in CIN3+ cases versus controls.

Sample: blood buffy coat. This clonotype was sampled from a woman between 18 and 70 years old with a cervical HPV16 infection that either progressed to CIN3+ or cleared (not recorded which). The chain uses TRBV20-1 and TRBJ1-5, with 9 bases lining up with TRBD1. CDR3 residues: CSAPSGTGYYSNQPQHF. Incomplete CDR3 DNA: TGCAGTGCTCCGTCCGGGACAGGGTATTATAGCAATCAGCCC.